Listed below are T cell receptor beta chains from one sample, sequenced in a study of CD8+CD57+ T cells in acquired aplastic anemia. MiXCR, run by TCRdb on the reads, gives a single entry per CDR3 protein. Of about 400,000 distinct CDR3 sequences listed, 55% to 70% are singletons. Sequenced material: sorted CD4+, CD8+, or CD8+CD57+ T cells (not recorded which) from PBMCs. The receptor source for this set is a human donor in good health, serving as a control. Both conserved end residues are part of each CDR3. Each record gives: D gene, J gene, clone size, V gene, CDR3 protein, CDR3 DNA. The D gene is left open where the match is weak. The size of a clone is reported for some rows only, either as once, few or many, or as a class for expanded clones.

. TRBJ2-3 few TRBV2 CASRTALSTDTQYF TGTGCCAGCAGGACAGCGTTAAGCACAGATACGCAGTATTTT
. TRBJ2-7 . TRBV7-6 CASSRHTAYEQYF TGTGCCAGCAGCCGCCATACGGCCTACGAGCAGTACTTC
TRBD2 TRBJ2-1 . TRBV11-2 CASSDGTSGGVNEQFF TGTGCCAGCAGTGACGGGACTAGCGGGGGGGTCAATGAGCAGTTCTTC
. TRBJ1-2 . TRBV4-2 CASIFSGPLAGYTF TGTGCCAGCATTTTTTCCGGACCGTTGGCTGGCTACACCTTC
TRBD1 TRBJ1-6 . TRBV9 CASSTGVGAPHHF TGTGCCAGTTCAACAGGGGTAGGAGCACCCCACCACTTT
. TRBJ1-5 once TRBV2 CASTPSVNQDQQF TGTGCCAGCACACCCAGCGTTAATCAGGACCAGCAGTTT
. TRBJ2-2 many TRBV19 CASSIDLGGTASSGELFF TGTGCCAGTAGTATAGATCTTGGAGGGACGGCGTCCTCCGGGGAGCTGTTTTTT
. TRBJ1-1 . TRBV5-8 CASSVGLANTEAFF TGTGCCAGCAGCGTAGGTCTGGCAAACACTGAAGCTTTCTTT
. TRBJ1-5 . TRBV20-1 CSANSGAQPQHF TGCAGTGCCAATTCGGGGGCACAGCCCCAGCATTTT
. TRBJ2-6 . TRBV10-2 CASSESESHSGANVLTF TGCGCCAGCAGTGAGTCGGAATCCCACTCTGGGGCCAACGTCCTGACTTTC
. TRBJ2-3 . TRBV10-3 CATRQEGPVDAQYF TGTGCCACCAGGCAGGAGGGGCCGGTAGATGCGCAGTATTTT
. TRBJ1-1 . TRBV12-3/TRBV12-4 CAWSVSGAGNTEAFF TGTGCCTGGAGTGTTTCAGGGGCTGGAAACACTGAAGCTTTCTTT
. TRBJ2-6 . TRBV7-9 CASSSQGQRPVTSF TGTGCCAGCAGCTCGCAGGGGCAGAGACCCGTCACTTCTTTC
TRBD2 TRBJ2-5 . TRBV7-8 CASSPAGGTQYF TGTGCCAGCTCACCAGCGGGGGGGACGCAGTACTTC
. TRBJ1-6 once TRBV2 CASSWSNSPLHF TGTGCCAGCAGTTGGAGTAATTCACCCCTCCACTTT
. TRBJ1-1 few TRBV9 CASSVIGAPTEAFF TGTGCCAGCAGCGTAATCGGGGCGCCGACTGAAGCTTTCTTT
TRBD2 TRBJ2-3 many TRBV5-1 CASSPTSGASTDTQYF TGCGCCAGCAGCCCGACTAGCGGGGCTAGCACAGATACGCAGTATTTT
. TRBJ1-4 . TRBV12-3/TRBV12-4 CASSLASANEKLFF TGTGCCAGCAGTTTAGCGTCCGCTAATGAAAAACTGTTTTTT
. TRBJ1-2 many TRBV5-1 CASSQRGMIDYGYTF TGCGCCAGCAGCCAAAGGGGAATGATTGACTATGGCTACACCTTC
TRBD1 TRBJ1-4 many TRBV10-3 CATRTGSNEKLFF TGTGCCACCCGGACAGGCTCTAATGAAAAACTGTTTTTT
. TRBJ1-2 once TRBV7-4 CASSLWGGANYGYTF TGTGCCAGCAGTTTGTGGGGAGGGGCTAACTATGGGTACACCTTC
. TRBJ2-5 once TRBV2 CASRAQGETQYF TGTGCCAGCAGGGCGCAGGGAGAGACCCAGTACTTC
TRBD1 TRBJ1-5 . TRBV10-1 CASSADRGERNQPQHF TGCGCCAGCAGTGCGGACAGGGGTGAACGCAATCAGCCCCAGCATTTT
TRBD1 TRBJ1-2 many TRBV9 CASSVLPGGHYGYTF TGTGCCAGCAGCGTTCTTCCAGGGGGCCACTATGGCTACACCTTC
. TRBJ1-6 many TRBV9 CASSVGDVGSDSPLHF TGTGCCAGCAGCGTAGGAGACGTGGGGAGCGATTCACCCCTCCACTTT
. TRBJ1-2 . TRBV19 CASSQSLGYTF TGTGCCAGTAGTCAAAGCTTGGGCTACACCTTC
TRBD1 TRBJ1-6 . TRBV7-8 CASSIAGTGPPRNSPLHF TGTGCCAGCAGCATAGCCGGGACAGGCCCCCCTCGTAATTCACCCCTCCACTTT
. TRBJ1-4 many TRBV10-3 CAISAGGAADEKLFF TGTGCCATCAGTGCTGGGGGGGCAGCGGATGAAAAACTGTTTTTT